These T cell receptor beta chains were read from a single sample in a study of T-cell reconstitution after alpha-beta-depleted transplantation in children. TCRdb fed the PCR reads into MiXCR, producing one record per CDR3 protein. This repertoire shows roughly 200,000 distinct CDR3 sequences, about 7% found once; its top ten account for about 5.9%. This sample comprised PBMCs, obtained before TCRalphabeta/CD19-depleted stem cell transplant. Source of these receptors: a boy younger than 10 with acute lymphoblastic leukemia, due to receive a stem cell transplant. Each CDR3 is given with its conserved first and last residue. The D gene is left open where the match is weak. Clone size, where shown, is once, few, many, or a class for clones that have expanded.

TRBJ2-7 TRBD1 14 TRBV6-5 many CASSSGTGADTKYF TGTGCCAGCAGTTCCGGGACAGGGGCCGATACGAAGTACTTC
TRBJ2-3 TRBD2 16 TRBV5-1 many CASSPLAGGSTDTQYF TGCGCCAGCAGCCCCCTAGCGGGGGGTTCCACAGATACGCAGTATTTT
TRBJ2-1 TRBD2 13 TRBV20-1 many CRASGRAYNEQFF TGCAGGGCTAGCGGGAGGGCCTACAATGAGCAGTTCTTC
TRBJ2-2 NA 17 TRBV15 many CATSTSQGKYRDGELFF TGTGCCACCAGCACATCACAGGGAAAATATCGTGACGGGGAGCTGTTTTTT
TRBJ2-1 TRBD2 16 TRBV20-1 many CSARVERENSYNEQFF TGCAGTGCTAGAGTAGAGCGGGAGAACTCCTACAATGAGCAGTTCTTC
TRBJ2-2 NA 12 TRBV5-1 many CASWSGFGELFF TGCGCCAGCTGGAGCGGGTTTGGGGAGCTGTTTTTT
TRBJ2-1 NA 13 TRBV5-1 few CASSLNGEQRQFF TGCGCCAGCAGCTTGAACGGCGAGCAAAGGCAGTTCTTC
TRBJ2-1 TRBD2 13 TRBV29-1 few CSVERERYNEQFF TGCAGCGTGGAGCGGGAGAGGTACAATGAGCAGTTCTTC
TRBJ1-2 NA 15 TRBV5-5 many CASSLAAIKDYGYTF TGTGCCAGCAGCTTGGCGGCCATAAAGGACTATGGCTACACCTTC
TRBJ2-1 TRBD1 14 TRBV29-1 few CSVDRDRVGNEQFF TGCAGCGTGGACCGGGACAGGGTCGGCAATGAGCAGTTCTTC
TRBJ1-2 TRBD1 13 TRBV29-1 few CSVDWTGAGGYTF TGCAGCGTTGATTGGACAGGGGCAGGTGGCTACACCTTC
TRBJ2-1 TRBD1 11 TRBV29-1 NA CSGRTGNEQFF TGCAGCGGAAGGACAGGGAATGAGCAGTTCTTC
TRBJ1-5 NA 13 TRBV20-1 NA CSVSRDIGQPQHF TGCAGTGTTAGCCGAGACATCGGACAGCCCCAGCATTTT
TRBJ2-3 NA 12 TRBV5-4 once CAGGTGTDTQYF TGTGCGGGGGGCACTGGGACAGATACGCAGTATTTT
TRBJ2-2 NA 14 TRBV5-1 NA CASSPMGVTGELFF TGCGCCAGCAGCCCCATGGGGGTCACCGGGGAGCTGTTTTTT
TRBJ2-3 TRBD2 17 TRBV7-2 many CASSLGRLAGSTDTQYF TGTGCCAGCAGCTTAGGGAGACTAGCGGGAAGCACAGATACGCAGTATTTT
TRBJ2-1 TRBD1 12 TRBV6-5 many CASRQGSHEQFF TGTGCCAGCAGACAGGGGTCCCATGAGCAGTTCTTC
TRBJ2-3 TRBD2 14 TRBV6-2/TRBV6-3 few CASSYSGTSRTQYF TGTGCCAGCAGTTACTCCGGGACTAGCCGAACGCAGTATTTT
TRBJ2-3 NA 14 TRBV4-3 many CASSQISSTDTQYF TGCGCCAGCAGCCAGATCTCTAGCACAGATACGCAGTATTTT
TRBJ2-6 TRBD1 18 TRBV7-8 few CASSTLRPTGAGANVLTF TGTGCCAGCAGCACCCTAAGGCCCACAGGGGCTGGGGCCAACGTCCTGACTTTC
TRBJ2-3 TRBD2 15 TRBV7-2 NA CASSLQRGYTDTQYF TGTGCCAGCAGCTTGCAGCGGGGATACACAGATACGCAGTATTTT
TRBJ2-4 TRBD2 15 TRBV28 NA CASSLSGRGVIIQYF TGTGCCAGCAGTTTGTCGGGACGGGGGGTTATCATTCAGTACTTC
TRBJ2-3 NA 15 TRBV7-8 NA CASRTIGGGTDTQYF TGTGCCAGCCGCACTATCGGGGGTGGTACAGATACGCAGTATTTT
TRBJ1-1 NA 14 TRBV12-3/TRBV12-4 many CASSFKGPHTEAFF TGTGCCAGCAGTTTCAAGGGGCCGCACACTGAAGCTTTCTTT
TRBJ2-4 NA 14 TRBV5-4 NA CASSLRGPKNIQYF TGTGCCAGCAGCTTGCGGGGTCCCAAAAACATTCAGTACTTC
TRBJ1-2 NA 14 TRBV6-5 many CASSYSRLSRGYTF TGTGCCAGCAGTTACTCCAGACTGAGTAGAGGCTACACCTTC
TRBJ2-7 TRBD2 15 TRBV29-1 many CSVLRLAGIMYEQYF TGCAGCGTGTTACGGCTAGCGGGAATCATGTACGAGCAGTACTTC
TRBJ2-1 NA 16 TRBV7-9 NA CASSLVRDRSYNEQFF TGTGCCAGCAGCTTAGTGCGGGACCGCTCCTACAATGAGCAGTTCTTC
TRBJ1-1 NA 16 TRBV15 many CATSRDGASMNTEAFF TGTGCCACCAGCAGAGATGGGGCCAGCATGAACACTGAAGCTTTCTTT
TRBJ2-7 TRBD1 15 TRBV28 few CASSTGTDSSYEQYF TGTGCCAGCAGCACCGGGACAGATAGCTCCTACGAGCAGTACTTC
TRBJ2-3 TRBD2 19 TRBV6-5 many CASSYEGTSRLAGTDTQYF TGTGCCAGCAGTTACGAAGGGACTAGCCGATTAGCAGGGACAGATACGCAGTATTTT
TRBJ1-1 NA 12 TRBV25-1 few CASSWGWTEAFF TGTGCCAGCTCTTGGGGGTGGACTGAAGCTTTCTTT
TRBJ1-6 NA 17 TRBV6-1 many CASTRYRESSYNSPLHF TGTGCCAGCACTCGGTACAGGGAGAGCTCCTATAATTCACCCCTCCACTTT
TRBJ2-5 NA 12 TRBV3-1 many CASSHLQETQYF TGTGCCAGCAGCCACTTACAAGAGACCCAGTACTTC
TRBJ2-7 NA 16 TRBV20-1 many CSAPSSKRGASYEQYF TGCAGTGCTCCTAGCTCGAAACGGGGCGCCTCCTACGAGCAGTACTTC
TRBJ2-5 NA 13 TRBV7-9 many CASTRQDQETQYF TGTGCCAGCACCCGACAGGACCAAGAGACCCAGTACTTC
TRBJ2-1 TRBD2 15 TRBV5-1 many CASSFAGGSYNEQFF TGCGCCAGCAGCTTTGCGGGGGGCTCCTACAATGAGCAGTTCTTC
TRBJ2-5 NA 12 TRBV7-3 many CASSSREGTQYF TGTGCCAGCAGCTCCCGAGAAGGGACCCAGTACTTC
TRBJ2-4 TRBD2 13 TRBV3-1 many CASRRGGSDIQYF TGTGCCAGTAGACGGGGGGGCAGTGACATTCAGTACTTC
TRBJ2-7 TRBD1 15 TRBV28 many CASSSDRASSYEQYF TGTGCCAGCAGTTCAGACAGGGCGAGCTCCTACGAGCAGTACTTC
TRBJ2-3 TRBD2 13 TRBV10-3 many CAISGPSGDTQYF TGTGCCATCAGTGGTCCTAGCGGAGATACGCAGTATTTT
TRBJ2-1 TRBD1 15 TRBV29-1 many CSVEDGQAVYNEQFF TGCAGCGTTGAAGATGGACAGGCGGTCTACAATGAGCAGTTCTTC
TRBJ2-1 TRBD1 16 TRBV12-3/TRBV12-4 many CASSFASGTAYNEQFF TGTGCCAGCAGTTTCGCGTCCGGGACAGCCTACAATGAGCAGTTCTTC
TRBJ2-5 TRBD2 18 TRBV12-3/TRBV12-4 many CASDTGTSGSFRQETQYF TGTGCCAGCGATACCGGGACTAGCGGGAGCTTCCGCCAAGAGACCCAGTACTTC
TRBJ2-7 TRBD1 16 TRBV20-1 NA CSARETGTGFFYEQYF TGCAGTGCTAGAGAAACCGGGACAGGCTTCTTCTACGAGCAGTACTTC
TRBJ2-5 NA 16 TRBV27 NA CASSSLRDTPAGTQYF TGTGCCAGCAGTTCACTCCGGGACACCCCCGCGGGGACCCAGTACTTC
TRBJ2-1 TRBD1 14 TRBV15 many CATTDRDISNEQFF TGTGCCACCACCGACAGGGATATCAGCAATGAGCAGTTCTTC
TRBJ2-4 NA 14 TRBV7-2 NA CASSPVTGLNIQYF TGTGCCAGCAGCCCCGTTACAGGTTTAAACATTCAGTACTTC
TRBJ2-1 NA 15 TRBV5-1 many CASSLARKHLNEQFF TGCGCCAGCAGCTTGGCTAGAAAACATTTGAATGAGCAGTTCTTC
TRBJ2-5 TRBD1 17 TRBV6-2/TRBV6-3 NA CASSYSRDRDLGETQYF TGTGCCAGCAGTTACTCCCGGGACAGGGATTTGGGAGAGACCCAGTACTTC
TRBJ2-2 NA 14 TRBV20-1 many CSASPLVHTGELFF TGCAGTGCTAGCCCCCTGGTGCACACCGGGGAGCTGTTTTTT
TRBJ2-1 NA 15 TRBV5-1 many CASSLTGQRNNEQFF TGCGCCAGCAGCTTGACAGGGCAACGGAACAATGAGCAGTTCTTC
TRBJ2-1 TRBD2 16 TRBV2 NA CASRRTLAGVLNEQFF TGTGCCAGCAGGCGGACTCTAGCGGGGGTCCTCAATGAGCAGTTCTTC
TRBJ2-5 NA 13 TRBV15 many CATSSGGQETQYF TGTGCCACCAGCAGTGGGGGCCAAGAGACCCAGTACTTC
TRBJ2-5 TRBD1 16 TRBV29-1 many CSVPRQGTGVRETQYF TGCAGCGTACCCCGACAGGGGACGGGAGTAAGGGAGACCCAGTACTTC
TRBJ2-5 TRBD2 15 TRBV7-2 NA CASNTLAGAQETQYF TGTGCCAGCAACACACTAGCGGGGGCCCAAGAGACCCAGTACTTC
TRBJ2-4 NA 14 TRBV7-2 many CASSLYGLSSIQYF TGTGCCAGCAGCTTATATGGGCTAAGCAGCATTCAGTACTTC
TRBJ2-1 TRBD1 16 TRBV9 NA CASSVERGPQFNEQFF TGTGCCAGCAGCGTAGAAAGGGGGCCTCAGTTCAATGAGCAGTTCTTC
TRBJ1-2 NA 13 TRBV29-1 few CSVASQIHYGYTF TGCAGCGTTGCTAGCCAGATTCACTATGGCTACACCTTC